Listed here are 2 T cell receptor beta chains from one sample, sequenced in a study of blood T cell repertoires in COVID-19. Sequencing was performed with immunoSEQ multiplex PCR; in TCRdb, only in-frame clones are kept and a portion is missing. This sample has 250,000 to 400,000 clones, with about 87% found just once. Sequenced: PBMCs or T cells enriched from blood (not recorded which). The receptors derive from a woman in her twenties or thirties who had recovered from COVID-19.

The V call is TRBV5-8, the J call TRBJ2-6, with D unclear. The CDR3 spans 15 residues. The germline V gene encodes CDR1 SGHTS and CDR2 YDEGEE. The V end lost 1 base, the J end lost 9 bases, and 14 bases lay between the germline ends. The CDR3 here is CASSLKELLFNVLTF. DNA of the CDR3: TGTGCCAGCAGCTTGAAGGAGCTGTTATTCAACGTCCTGACTTTC.

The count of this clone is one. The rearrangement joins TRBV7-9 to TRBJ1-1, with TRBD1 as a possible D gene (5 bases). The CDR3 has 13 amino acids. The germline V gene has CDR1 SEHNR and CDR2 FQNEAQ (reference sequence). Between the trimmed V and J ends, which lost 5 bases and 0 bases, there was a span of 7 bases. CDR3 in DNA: TGTGCCAGCAGCCGGGACTTGAACACTGAAGCTTTCTTT. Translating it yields CASSRDLNTEAFF.